A single sample gave rise to the 5 T cell receptor beta chains below, sequenced in a study of T-cell reconstitution after alpha-beta-depleted transplantation in children. The authors prepared the TCRbeta library with unique molecular identifiers. TCRdb ran MiXCR on the PCR reads and lists one entry per CDR3 protein. Of roughly 610,000 distinct CDR3 sequences listed, 10% were seen once; the top ten hold about 4.3%. Sequencing used PBMCs from the stem cell graft donor, obtained from the stem cell graft. The receptors were gathered from a human donor who donated a stem cell graft to a child with acute myeloid leukemia.

In its sample, this clonotype was seen many times. The chain is built from TRBV4-1 and TRBJ2-1; maybe TRBD2 (7 bases). CDR3 length: 14 residues. Germline lookup yields CDR1 MGHRA and CDR2 YSYEKL. With 3 bases removed from V and 10 bases from J, the gap between germline ends came to 16 bases. CDR3 coding DNA: TGCGCCAGCAGCCATCTGGGGGCGGGAGAGGAGCAGTTCTTC. Translating gives CASSHLGAGEEQFF.

The chain has TRBV7-2 and TRBJ2-1, with 8 bases identical to TRBD2. Per the germline V gene, CDR1 is SGHTA and CDR2 is FQGNSA. The CDR3 spans 16 residues. After removal of 2 bases from V and 7 bases from J, the junction contained 10 bases not matched to a gene. This chain's CDR3 is CASSLYPGGGQNEQFF. Here the CDR3 DNA reads TGTGCCAGCAGCTTATACCCGGGAGGGGGTCAGAATGAGCAGTTCTTC.

The chain carries TRBV12-3 or TRBV12-4 and TRBJ2-6; D perhaps matches TRBD1 (6 bases). The CDR3 is made up of 16 amino acids. V was cut by 5 bases and J by 1 base, with 12 bases left in between. The CDR3 DNA reads as TGTGCCAGCAGTGAGGGACACGCATCTGGGGCCAACGTCCTGACTTTC. It translates to CASSEGHASGANVLTF.

This clonotype was seen only a few times. The rearrangement links TRBV5-1 to TRBJ2-7; 7 bases are a match to TRBD1. The germline CDR1 and CDR2 sequences are SGHRS and YFSETQ. After removal of 4 bases from V and 4 bases from J, the junction contained 11 bases not matched to a gene. This CDR3 has 15 amino acids. The CDR3: CASSGAGTVGYEQYF. As DNA, the CDR3 is TGCGCCAGCAGCGGAGCCGGGACAGTAGGGTACGAGCAGTACTTC.

Of note for this clonotype: Since no conserved phenylalanine or tryptophan closes the CDR3, a read error is the likely cause. The rearrangement uses TRBV24-1 and TRBJ2-1, with 8 bases lining up with TRBD2. Germline CDR1 and CDR2: KGHDR and SFDVKD. V shed 3 bases and J 7 bases; nucleotides not matched to a gene: 7. The CDR3 sequence is 15 residues long. The CDR3, as DNA: TGTGCCACCAGTGATGGGCGGACTAGCCAGAATGAGCAGTTCTGC. Translating it yields CATSDGRTSQNEQFC.